This T cell receptor (beta chain) was captured in a study of cytomegalovirus exposure and HLA in healthy donors (dated by TCRdb to the late 2010s). In terms of the full investigation: In an earlier analysis of approximately 640 of the donors, 276 Gb of sequence data and 117 million unique TCR beta sequences from about 179 million T cells were reported. An early release covering 550 to 650 HLA-typed donors comprised about 310 gigabases of sequencing data and roughly 85 million unique TCR sequences. Of the roughly 390 genotyped donors, 75% to 85% were placed in the genetic ancestry cluster associated with self-reported Caucasian donors. The study aimed to test whether cataloging public T cell receptors could reveal signatures of past pathogen exposure. The T cell repertoires of several hundred subjects were profiled by immunosequencing and related to cytomegalovirus serostatus. A separate validation cohort of roughly 130 different subjects was used in addition to the approximately 670-subject first cohort. High-throughput TCR immunosequencing, statistical association of individual TCRs with disease status, and machine learning were combined to predict cytomegalovirus infection status. A later analysis re-analyzed previously published TCR beta repertoires from roughly 690 donors and added high-resolution HLA genotyping to study TCR occurrence patterns. Rather than using new phenotypic data, the later analysis identified candidate immune exposures from TCR beta sequences and from how often those sequences occurred across donors. To decide whether each TCR beta V gene segment behaved as functional or pseudogenic, an earlier analysis of fewer than 750 of the donors relied on high-throughput TCR beta sequencing. Donor age, sex, ethnicity and CMV serostatus were compiled together with the repertoire data. In a later genetic analysis, genome-wide SNP genotypes for 398 of the 666 donors were used, and that subset was treated as a discovery cohort. All discovery cohort repertoires had been generated on a single sequencing platform. Class I and class II HLA loci were covered by the typing at four-digit resolution. The number of typed donors differed by locus: about 620-630 for A, B, C, DRB1 and DQB1; 522 for DQA1; around 610 for DPA1; and 450 to 480 for DPB1. Several DR-DQ haplotypes were handled as single units for association and clustering because linkage in the cohort was strong. Among a few hundred genotyped donors of the cohort, an average of around 240,000 unique TCR beta nucleotide sequences were sequenced per donor, roughly 20% of them non-productive. Beyond this particular receptor, the publication reports: When HLA alleles, especially DR and DQ, strongly co-occurred, attributing TCR associations to individual alleles was difficult. In vitro tests confirmed that a few of the cytomegalovirus-associated TCR beta chains recognize cytomegalovirus antigens. A later genetic analysis reported fewer N-insertions in productive TCRs among donors in an Asian-associated ancestry cluster than the 666-donor mean. According to a later analysis, most CMV-associated TCR beta chains appeared to be HLA-restricted, and the HLA associations seemed to be driven largely by CMV exposure. For the cohort, immune exposure information was limited to CMV serostatus. A later genetic analysis associated a missense DCLRE1C variant with V-gene and J-gene trimming of TCR beta chains, and an independent cohort replicated the association. The presence/absence analyses assumed that sequencing depth was roughly uniform across donors, and that assumption may not be true. Most TCR sequences were observed very rarely across donors, whereas some public TCRs were present in many individuals. A later analysis found that HLA-associated TCR beta chains were more clonally expanded and had lower generation probabilities than equally common non-associated chains. A cluster of highly shared sequence variants was judged likely to represent a technical artifact of the sequencing pipeline. In this cohort, only TCR beta chains were sequenced, and detectable features were limited by the absence of alpha or paired-chain data. Linkage disequilibrium might explain the correlated functional status among segregating V segments, but an unknown experimental factor could not be ruled out. According to a later analysis, parvovirus B19, influenza, CMV and Epstein-Barr virus appeared linked to several top co-occurrence clusters. A total of 150 to 200 TCR beta chains were listed by the study as associated with cytomegalovirus. A later analysis found that TCR association rates varied across HLA loci, with DRB1 alleles showing the most associated TCRs and HLA-C alleles the fewest. Because counts were too low, fewer than 20 rarely observed V segments, including chromosome 9 orphons, were excluded from the earlier analysis of roughly 580 of the donors. Some IMGT-functional V segments, including TRBV6-2 and TRBV6-3, could not be told apart with the 87-base-pair reads, so those segments were excluded. Specific HLA alleles were associated with roughly 16,000 TCR beta sequences at a false discovery rate of 0.05 in a later analysis. The classifier was reported to diagnose cytomegalovirus status with high specificity and sensitivity in both the original and validation cohorts. Because some donors lacked HLA typing at each locus, the association tests relied only on the typed subset. Broadly in line with IMGT annotations, most TCR beta V segments showed up in productive rearrangements about 87% or about 30% of the time in an earlier analysis of roughly 590 of the donors. It was suggested by the authors that the approach could potentially be generalized to other disease states and immunological phenotypes. A further reported finding was that TCR beta sequences accurately predicted the HLA-A and HLA-B alleles for most subjects in the first cohort.

The germline V gene (reference sequence) yields MNHEY for CDR1 and SMNVEV for CDR2. V has 5 bases trimmed and J has 2 bases trimmed; junction bases matching no gene number 8. The CDR3 runs 16 amino acids, cysteine and phenylalanine included. CDR3 DNA only is kept here, 48 bases in frame from base 1. The cohort was made up of approximately 670 healthy bone marrow donors. All cohort members were sampled while nominally healthy, although unrecorded immune exposures were likely present. The donor tested CMV seropositive, placing the donor among the approximately 310 seropositive members of the cohort. Every donor gave a peripheral blood sample, and the peripheral blood mononuclear cells from that sample were used for TCR beta sequencing. The Qiagen DNeasy Blood Extraction Kit was used to extract genomic DNA from the blood cell samples. The library came from the immunoSEQ multiplex PCR assay. For the multiplex PCR, a mixture combining 60 forward primers for TCR Vbeta segments and 13 reverse primers for TCR Jbeta segments was used. The CDR3 region of rearranged TCR beta genes was amplified from genomic DNA by a multiplex PCR assay. Amplified TCR beta libraries were sequenced as 87-base-pair reads on the Illumina HiSeq System. The study's processing was this. Across the 700 or so repertoires, a later analysis counted 80 million or so unique TCR beta chains, around 11 million of which were shared by at least two donors. To remove PCR and sequencing errors, raw reads were error-corrected and collapsed into unique sequences using a nearest-neighbor algorithm that merged closely related sequences. To assign V, D and J gene segments, CDR3 sequences were aligned to IMGT reference sequences. Each retained sequence needed at least a six-nucleotide match to both a V gene segment and a J gene segment. Rearrangements were called productive when the CDR3 lacked stop codons and stayed in frame with V and J; all others were non-productive. CDR3 was defined according to IMGT convention as the region running from the second conserved V-encoded cysteine to the conserved J-encoded phenylalanine. The earlier analysis of about 530 of the donors excluded any sequence lacking an unambiguous match to a single V gene segment. In an earlier analysis of about 590 of the donors, a V segment was called functional when productive rearrangements were above 56.7%, and segregating when the standard deviation between donors exceeded 5%. A statistical classification framework was developed to diagnose cytomegalovirus status using the catalog of TCR beta chain sequences. In a later analysis, TCR nucleotide sequences were compared against IMGT/GENE-DB human TR gene sequences so that V and J genes could be assigned. A later analysis assigned CDR3 sequences and most-parsimonious VDJ recombination scenarios with the TCRdist pipeline. In a later analysis, every TCR beta chain was defined by the combination of its CDR3 amino acid sequence and its V-gene family, and reads without a unique V-gene family were dropped. As a way to deal with suspected cross-contamination and a sequencing artifact, a later analysis dropped 640 or so nucleotide sequences that were highly shared and had low generation probability. A later analysis calculated a clonal expansion index for each public chain from normalized within-repertoire ranks of inferred template counts. In a later analysis, generation probabilities were computed with a VDJ recombination model fitted to out-of-frame rearrangements, and the resulting probabilities were checked against IGoR. Hypergeometric tests were used in a later analysis to score TCR-TCR, TCR-HLA and TCR-CMV co-occurrence, with a repertoire-size bias correction applied to the TCR pairs. To estimate false discovery rates, a later analysis permuted the HLA or CMV assignments 20 times. In a later analysis, co-occurring TCRs were grouped using DBSCAN, and TCRdist sequence similarity was added for clustering within HLA-allele-positive subsets. Repertoires with fewer than 30,000 or more than 120,000 public chains were left out of co-occurrence clustering, as were roughly five repertoires with anomalous nucleotide sharing. Here the immuneACCESS table is served through TCRdb, limited to in-frame sequences with V and J called. Missing clones are a known gap in these copies; in checked studies unresolved V genes cover under half, and the rest lacks a known reason. V and J calls plus clone size are reproduced from that table; the DNA served to infer D and trimming. The sample table lists approximately 150,000 clones, about four fifths of them with a count of one. The top ten clonotypes cover around 7.3% of the sample.

Of note for this clone: Its antigen target is currently unknown. Per-base quality was not reported, and no clone a single base away is much larger than it.

This clonotype originated in a man aged 25 to 40 in good health and CMV-seropositive. The sample was PBMCs. The rearrangement joined TRBV27 to TRBJ2-3; TRBD2 aligns with 9 central bases. This receptor carries the CDR3 CASSPWAGGPTDTQYF. The nucleotides read TGTGCCAGCAGTCCATGGGCGGGAGGGCCCACAGATACGCAGTATTTT.